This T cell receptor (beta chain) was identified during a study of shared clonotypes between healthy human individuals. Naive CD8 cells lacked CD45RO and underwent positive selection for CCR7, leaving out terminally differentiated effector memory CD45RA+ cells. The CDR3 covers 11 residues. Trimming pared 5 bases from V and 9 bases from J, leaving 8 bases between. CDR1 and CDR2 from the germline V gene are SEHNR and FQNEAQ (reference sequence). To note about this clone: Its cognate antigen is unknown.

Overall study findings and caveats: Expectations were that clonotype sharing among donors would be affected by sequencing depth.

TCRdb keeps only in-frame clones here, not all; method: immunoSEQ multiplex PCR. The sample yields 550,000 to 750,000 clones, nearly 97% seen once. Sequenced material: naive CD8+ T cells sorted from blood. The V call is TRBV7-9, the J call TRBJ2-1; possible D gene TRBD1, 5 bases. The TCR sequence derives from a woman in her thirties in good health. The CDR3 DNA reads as TGTGCCAGCAGCCAGGGTTCTGAGCAGTTCTTC. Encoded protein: CASSQGSEQFF.